The clone carrying this T cell receptor (beta chain) is labeled medium-sized. Attachment of unique molecular identifiers was made to individual cDNA molecules. Via MiXCR, TCRdb re-called the 5' RACE reads, giving one row per CDR3 protein. The repertoire holds around 82,000 distinct CDR3 sequences, more than 10% seen once, with 3.4% in the top ten. The sample belongs to a study of early T cells in non-severe SARS-CoV-2 infection. About the research overall: Chains stayed unpaired after sequencing of bulk RNA from unsorted whole blood.

CDR3 size: 14 residues. V was shortened by 0 bases and J by 2 bases, with 9 bases between the two germline ends. Germline CDR1 and CDR2: SGDLS and YYNGEE. The chain carries TRBV9 and TRBJ2-7; no definite D call. The TCR comes from an adult who was a healthcare worker with PCR-confirmed SARS-CoV-2 infection or an uninfected control (not recorded which). Sequences were obtained from whole blood. CDR3 loop: CASSVEDGTYEQYF. Here the CDR3 DNA reads TGTGCCAGCAGCGTAGAAGACGGAACCTACGAGCAGTACTTC.